The rows below give T cell receptor beta chains drawn from one sample of a study of blood T cells in healthy people across ages. TCRdb recomputed calls from the 5' RACE reads with MiXCR, one row per CDR3 protein. The table lists roughly 830,000 distinct CDR3 sequences, around 62% of them singletons. Sequencing input: blood. The receptor source for this set is a man aged 30 to 39 in good health. The CDR3 runs from the conserved cysteine through the conserved F or W. A D gene is named only where the DNA matches it firmly. Not every row has a clone size; where given, it reads once, few, many or a size class.

TGTACCAGCAGCCCTGAGCGGGGGGGCTCCTACGAGCAGTACTTC CTSSPERGGSYEQYF TRBV4-2 . TRBD2 TRBJ2-7
TGCAGTGGAGGCGGGCCTTTCGCCACCTACGAGCAGTACTTC CSGGGPFATYEQYF TRBV20-1 . . TRBJ2-7
TGCGCCAGCAGCCAAGAGACTAGCGGGGGGCTCTACAATGAGCAGTTCTTC CASSQETSGGLYNEQFF TRBV4-3 . TRBD2 TRBJ2-1
TGTGCCAGCAGCTCCGCGGGGGGCACTCAGCCCCAGCATTTT CASSSAGGTQPQHF TRBV7-9 . . TRBJ1-5
TGCAGTGCTAGGAGGCACTATAACTATGGCTACACCTTC CSARRHYNYGYTF TRBV20-1 . . TRBJ1-2
TGCAGTGCTTTCGGACAGGGCGTAACTAATGAAAAACTGTTTTTT CSAFGQGVTNEKLFF TRBV20-1 . TRBD1 TRBJ1-4
TGTGCCAGCAGTCCGGGACAGGGCTCCCAAGAGACCCAGTACTTC CASSPGQGSQETQYF TRBV12-3/TRBV12-4 . TRBD1 TRBJ2-5
TGTGCCAGCAGCAAACGGAGCCCGGAGCTAAATGAAAAACTGTTTTTT CASSKRSPELNEKLFF TRBV21-1 . . TRBJ1-4
TGCGCCAGCAGCGGTAGAAACAGGGGAGGTCCCGGGGAGCTGTTTTTT CASSGRNRGGPGELFF TRBV5-1 . . TRBJ2-2
TGCGCCAGCAGCCAAGATTATTGGGGGCTAAAGCCCCAGCATTTT CASSQDYWGLKPQHF TRBV4-3 . . TRBJ1-5
TGTGCCAGCAGCTTACTAGCGGGGAACAGAGAGACCCAGTACTTC CASSLLAGNRETQYF TRBV7-2 many TRBD2 TRBJ2-5
TGTGCCAGCAGTTTCGGCAGGGGCTATTCACCCCTCCACTTT CASSFGRGYSPLHF TRBV27 few . TRBJ1-6
TGTGCCAGCAGCGTAGCTTCTGATAGCGGGGGTTCGGGCGGGGAGCTGTTTTTT CASSVASDSGGSGGELFF TRBV9 once TRBD2 TRBJ2-2
TGTGCCAGTGGCCCCCAGCGGGGGGGCTACGGGCAGTACTTC CASGPQRGGYGQYF TRBV2 . TRBD2 TRBJ2-7
TGTGCCAGCAGTTACGGGGGGACGGGGAACTACGAGCAGTTCTTC CASSYGGTGNYEQFF TRBV6-5 . . TRBJ2-1
TGTGCCAGCAGCCTTCAGCAAGTTACCGGGACAGGGAGGACCGGGGAGCTGTTTTTT CASSLQQVTGTGRTGELFF TRBV4-2 . TRBD1 TRBJ2-2
TGTGCCAGCAGTTTAATGGAGACCGGGCCCCTTTTGGAGCAGTACTTC CASSLMETGPLLEQYF TRBV28 once . TRBJ2-7
TGTGCCAGCAGCCAAGGGTCGCAAAGGGGGGCCAACGTCCTGACTTTC CASSQGSQRGANVLTF TRBV4-2 few . TRBJ2-6
TGCGCCAGCAGCTGGGTCGCCAGGGGATCCTACAATGAGCAGTTCTTC CASSWVARGSYNEQFF TRBV5-1 few . TRBJ2-1
TGTGCCAGCAAAACCAGGACAGGGCCCTTATTTTCCGAGCAGTACTTC CASKTRTGPLFSEQYF TRBV21-1 . . TRBJ2-7